The rows below give T cell receptor beta chains drawn from one sample of a study of response to subunit inactivated influenza vaccine. Using its own MiXCR run on the RT-PCR reads, TCRdb lists one record per CDR3 protein. Counted here are under 200,000 distinct CDR3 sequences, roughly 10% occurring once; the ten biggest clones make up around 12%. The sample consisted of non-naive T cells sorted from PBMCs, taken around seven weeks after vaccination. Receptors were obtained from a middle-aged man who received an inactivated influenza vaccine. The CDR3 runs from the conserved cysteine through the conserved F or W. Each record gives: D gene, clone size, J gene, CDR3 length, V gene, CDR3 protein, CDR3 DNA. The D gene is left open where the match is weak. Some rows have no size entry. The others give once, few or many, or a class for an expanded clone.

TRBD2 | - | TRBJ2-4 | 19 | TRBV5-6 | CASSLGGLAGTTAKNIQYF | TGTGCCAGCAGCTTGGGCGGACTAGCGGGGACTACTGCCAAAAACATTCAGTACTTC
TRBD1 | many | TRBJ2-7 | 16 | TRBV20-1 | CSAIKLQTGSSYEQYF | TGCAGTGCTATAAAGCTACAGACAGGGTCCTCCTACGAGCAGTACTTC
- | many | TRBJ2-3 | 14 | TRBV4-1 | CASSRVRGTDTQYF | TGCGCCAGCAGCCGCGTCAGGGGAACAGATACGCAGTATTTT
- | - | TRBJ1-2 | 11 | TRBV20-1 | CSARATYGYTF | TGCAGTGCTAGGGCAACCTATGGCTACACCTTC
- | - | TRBJ2-7 | 14 | TRBV14 | CASSQGLGGYEQYF | TGTGCCAGCAGCCAAGGTCTGGGGGGCTACGAGCAGTACTTC
- | many | TRBJ2-7 | 12 | TRBV7-2 | CASSLVLYEQYF | TGTGCCAGCAGCTTAGTTCTGTACGAGCAGTACTTC
- | - | TRBJ2-7 | 14 | TRBV20-1 | CSARGPTTPHEQYF | TGCAGTGCTAGAGGGCCCACAACCCCCCACGAGCAGTACTTC
- | - | TRBJ1-2 | 16 | TRBV30 | CAWNKGRTDRPGGYTF | TGTGCCTGGAATAAAGGTCGGACAGACAGGCCCGGTGGCTACACCTTC
- | many | TRBJ2-5 | 16 | TRBV28 | CASSLAPTGRAETQYF | TGTGCCAGCAGTTTAGCCCCCACAGGTCGAGCAGAGACCCAGTACTTC
- | few | TRBJ2-7 | 12 | TRBV2 | CASSGLGDEQYF | TGTGCCAGCAGTGGGTTAGGGGACGAGCAGTACTTC
- | few | TRBJ2-4 | 11 | TRBV11-2 | CASSSSNIQYF | TGTGCCAGCAGCTCCTCAAACATTCAGTACTTC
- | - | TRBJ2-3 | 15 | TRBV6-1 | CASSLHGLSTDTQYF | TGTGCCAGCAGCCTTCATGGACTGAGCACAGATACGCAGTATTTT
- | - | TRBJ1-6 | 14 | TRBV12-3/TRBV12-4 | CASSPRGGGSPLHF | TGTGCCAGCAGCCCCCGGGGGGGAGGTTCACCCCTCCACTTT
TRBD2 | few | TRBJ2-6 | 16 | TRBV7-2 | CASSPTWGGGANVLTF | TGTGCCAGCAGCCCAACTTGGGGGGGTGGGGCCAACGTCCTGACTTTC
- | many | TRBJ2-2 | 13 | TRBV6-2/TRBV6-3 | CAARRGFTGELFF | TGTGCCGCAAGGAGGGGTTTCACCGGGGAGCTGTTTTTT
TRBD2 | few | TRBJ2-5 | 15 | TRBV4-3 | CASSQGAGAQETQYF | TGCGCCAGCAGCCAGGGAGCGGGGGCCCAAGAGACCCAGTACTTC
- | - | TRBJ2-1 | 15 | TRBV3-1 | CASSRKGMGYNEQFF | TGTGCCAGCAGCCGGAAGGGGATGGGGTACAATGAGCAGTTCTTC
TRBD2 | many | TRBJ2-7 | 19 | TRBV6-2/TRBV6-3 | CASTGWTRRSGRGTYEQYF | TGTGCCAGCACTGGGTGGACGAGAAGAAGCGGGAGAGGCACCTACGAGCAGTACTTC
TRBD2 | - | TRBJ2-1 | 16 | TRBV20-1 | CSAERPGLAGYNEQFF | TGCAGTGCGGAACGGCCGGGACTAGCGGGATACAATGAGCAGTTCTTC
- | - | TRBJ2-3 | 13 | TRBV7-3 | CASNTGVGDTQYF | TGTGCCAGCAACACGGGGGTCGGAGATACGCAGTATTTT
- | few | TRBJ2-3 | 14 | TRBV7-2 | CASSFGLMTDTQYF | TGTGCCAGCAGCTTTGGACTGATGACAGATACGCAGTATTTT
- | - | TRBJ2-7 | 15 | TRBV3-1 | CASSQVRISSYEQYF | TGTGCCAGCAGCCAAGTCAGGATCAGCTCCTACGAGCAGTACTTC
- | few | TRBJ1-1 | 13 | TRBV6-1 | CASTQGRGAEAFF | TGTGCCAGCACACAGGGTAGGGGTGCTGAAGCTTTCTTT
TRBD1 | - | TRBJ2-1 | 16 | TRBV3-1 | CASTQRNRGYYNEQFF | TGTGCCAGCACCCAACGGAACAGGGGTTACTACAATGAGCAGTTCTTC
- | few | TRBJ2-5 | 15 | TRBV7-2 | CASSLSVTHQETQYF | TGTGCCAGCAGCTTATCCGTGACTCACCAAGAGACCCAGTACTTC
- | many | TRBJ2-5 | 13 | TRBV12-3/TRBV12-4 | CASSGAIAETQYF | TGTGCCAGCAGCGGGGCCATAGCAGAGACCCAGTACTTC
TRBD2 | - | TRBJ2-5 | 16 | TRBV7-2 | CASSSGGGGAKETQYF | TGTGCCAGCAGCTCTGGGGGCGGGGGGGCCAAGGAGACCCAGTACTTC
TRBD2 | few | TRBJ2-3 | 16 | TRBV10-3 | CAIRMSSGLNTDTQYF | TGTGCCATCAGAATGTCTAGCGGGTTGAACACAGATACGCAGTATTTT
TRBD1 | few | TRBJ2-7 | 14 | TRBV20-1 | CSARSRDRVNEQYF | TGCAGTGCTAGGTCCCGGGACAGGGTGAACGAGCAGTACTTC
- | many | TRBJ1-2 | 14 | TRBV28 | CASSFRGAFYGYTF | TGTGCCAGCAGTTTTCGGGGGGCCTTTTATGGCTACACCTTC
- | - | TRBJ2-3 | 13 | TRBV24-1 | CATSDPARRTQYF | TGTGCCACCAGTGATCCCGCGAGGCGTACGCAGTATTTT
- | - | TRBJ2-5 | 12 | TRBV3-1 | CASSSTGTYEYF | TGTGCCAGCAGTTCTACCGGGACGTACGAGTACTTC
- | few | TRBJ2-1 | 17 | TRBV3-1 | CASSQTLARGGWNEQFF | TGTGCCAGCAGCCAAACCCTCGCTCGGGGAGGTTGGAATGAGCAGTTCTTC
TRBD1 | - | TRBJ2-2 | 15 | TRBV20-1 | CSARERDRVTGELFF | TGCAGTGCTAGAGAGCGCGACAGGGTGACCGGGGAGCTGTTTTTT
- | - | TRBJ2-7 | 13 | TRBV29-1 | CSVAGTATYEQYF | TGCAGCGTTGCTGGAACAGCGACCTACGAGCAGTACTTC
- | many | TRBJ1-6 | 15 | TRBV7-2 | CASSLDDRFLSPLHF | TGTGCCAGCAGCTTAGACGACAGGTTTCTTTCACCCCTCCACTTT
- | - | TRBJ2-3 | 14 | TRBV11-2 | CASSRAPSQDTQYF | TGTGCCAGCAGCCGCGCCCCGAGTCAAGATACGCAGTATTTT
- | few | TRBJ1-1 | 11 | TRBV12-3/TRBV12-4 | CASGRGVGAFF | TGTGCCAGCGGACGGGGTGTAGGGGCTTTCTTT
- | few | TRBJ2-7 | 11 | TRBV6-5 | CATSLEVEQYF | TGTGCCACTTCCTTGGAGGTGGAGCAGTACTTC
- | few | TRBJ2-7 | 13 | TRBV20-1 | CSARTGATYEQYF | TGCAGTGCTAGAACGGGAGCTACCTACGAGCAGTACTTC
- | - | TRBJ1-1 | 15 | TRBV6-2/TRBV6-3 | CASSYLSDQNTEAFF | TGTGCCAGCAGTTACTTGTCAGACCAGAACACTGAAGCTTTCTTT
TRBD2 | - | TRBJ2-1 | 16 | TRBV20-1 | CSASAAGGSSYNEQFF | TGCAGTGCTAGTGCCGCGGGAGGGAGCTCCTACAATGAGCAGTTCTTC
TRBD2 | few | TRBJ2-1 | 14 | TRBV27 | CASRQLAGIDEQFF | TGTGCCAGCAGGCAACTAGCGGGAATCGATGAGCAGTTCTTC
- | - | TRBJ1-5 | 15 | TRBV6-2/TRBV6-3 | CASSYFGYSNQPQHF | TGTGCCAGCAGTTACTTCGGATATAGCAATCAGCCCCAGCATTTT
- | - | TRBJ1-2 | 13 | TRBV2 | CASSEQGNYGYTF | TGTGCCAGCAGTGAACAGGGGAACTATGGCTACACCTTC
- | - | TRBJ2-1 | 15 | TRBV7-2 | CASSSGISSYNEQFF | TGTGCCAGCAGCTCGGGAATTAGCTCCTACAATGAGCAGTTCTTC
- | few | TRBJ2-5 | 15 | TRBV28 | CASSPPTGLGETQYF | TGTGCCAGCAGTCCCCCCACAGGGCTCGGAGAGACCCAGTACTTC
- | many | TRBJ1-6 | 14 | TRBV5-1 | CASSLDTDNSPLHF | TGCGCCAGCAGCTTGGACACCGATAATTCACCCCTCCACTTT
- | few | TRBJ2-7 | 13 | TRBV4-2 | CASSQEGVYEQYF | TGTGCCAGCAGCCAAGAGGGGGTATACGAGCAGTACTTC
TRBD1 | many | TRBJ1-2 | 14 | TRBV20-1 | CSARGIQGKYGYTF | TGCAGTGCTAGGGGAATACAGGGGAAATATGGCTACACCTTC
TRBD1 | few | TRBJ2-1 | 14 | TRBV7-7 | CASSSDRGGNEQFF | TGTGCCAGCAGCTCGGACAGGGGAGGGAATGAGCAGTTCTTC
TRBD1 | - | TRBJ2-1 | 13 | TRBV6-1 | CASRGTGANEQFF | TGTGCCAGCAGGGGGACAGGGGCCAATGAGCAGTTCTTC
TRBD1 | few | TRBJ2-2 | 16 | TRBV28 | CASSRTGGRITGELFF | TGTGCCAGCAGTCGGACAGGGGGCCGGATCACCGGGGAGCTGTTTTTT
- | many | TRBJ2-1 | 14 | TRBV7-9 | CASSLVGRYNEQFF | TGTGCCAGCAGCTTAGTCGGCCGCTACAATGAGCAGTTCTTC
- | few | TRBJ1-2 | 15 | TRBV4-3 | CASSQSSTTNYGYTF | TGCGCCAGCAGCCAAAGCTCCACCACTAACTATGGCTACACCTTC
TRBD1 | - | TRBJ1-4 | 13 | TRBV7-2 | CATRDRQNEKLFF | TGTGCCACCAGGGACAGACAAAATGAAAAACTGTTTTTT
- | many | TRBJ2-1 | 13 | TRBV5-1 | CASKQNSYNEQFF | TGCGCCAGCAAACAGAACTCCTACAATGAGCAGTTCTTC